Listed here is a single TCR beta chain. The germline gives CDR1 SNHLY, CDR2 FYNNEI. The germline V and J ends were trimmed by 6 bases and 1 base, with 10 bases remaining between them. This CDR3 has 13 residues. The sample originates from a study of T cell changes during pregnancy in multiple sclerosis. The assay was immunoSEQ multiplex PCR, and TCRdb's table has in-frame clones only and misses some. The profile shows about 100,000 clones, around 92% of them singletons. The chain combines TRBV2 with TRBJ2-7; D perhaps matches TRBD2 (6 bases). The sample in question was peripheral blood, obtained before pregnancy. This TCR derives from a female donor with multiple sclerosis, enrolled in a pregnancy study. The CDR3 spells CASRGAGSYEQYF. The CDR3 DNA reads as TGTGCCAGCAGAGGGGCGGGGTCCTACGAGCAGTACTTC.